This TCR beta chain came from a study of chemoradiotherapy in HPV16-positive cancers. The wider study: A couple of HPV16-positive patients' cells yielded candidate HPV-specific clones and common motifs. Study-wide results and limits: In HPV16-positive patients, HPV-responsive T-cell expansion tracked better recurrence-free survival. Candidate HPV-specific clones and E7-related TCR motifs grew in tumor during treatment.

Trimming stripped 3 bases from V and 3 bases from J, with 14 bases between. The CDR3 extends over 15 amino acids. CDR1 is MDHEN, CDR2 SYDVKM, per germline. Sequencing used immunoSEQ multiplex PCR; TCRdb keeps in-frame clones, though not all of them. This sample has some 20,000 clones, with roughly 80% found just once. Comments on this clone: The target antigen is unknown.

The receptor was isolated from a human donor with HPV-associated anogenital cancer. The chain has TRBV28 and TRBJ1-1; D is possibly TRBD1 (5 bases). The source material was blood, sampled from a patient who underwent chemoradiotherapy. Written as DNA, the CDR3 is TGTGCCAGCAGTTTCCAGGGCGTAGGGGACACTGAAGCTTTCTTT. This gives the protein CASSFQGVGDTEAFF. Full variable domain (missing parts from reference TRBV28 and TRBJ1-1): DVKVTQSSRYLVKRTGEKVFLECVQDMDHENMFWYRQDPGLGLRLIYFSYDVKMKEKGDIPEGYSVSREKKERFSLILESASTNQTSMYLCASSFQGVGDTEAFFGQGTRLTVV.